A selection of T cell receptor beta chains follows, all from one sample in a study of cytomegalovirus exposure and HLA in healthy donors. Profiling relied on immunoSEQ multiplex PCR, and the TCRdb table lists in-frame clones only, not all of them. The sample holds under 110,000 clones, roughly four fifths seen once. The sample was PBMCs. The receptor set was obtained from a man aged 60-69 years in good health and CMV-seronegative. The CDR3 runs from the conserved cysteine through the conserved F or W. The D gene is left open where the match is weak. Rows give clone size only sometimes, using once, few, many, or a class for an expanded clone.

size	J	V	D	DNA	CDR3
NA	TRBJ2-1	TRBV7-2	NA	TGTGCCAGCAGCGTCGAGCGGTCCCGCTCCTACAATGAGCAGTTCTTC	CASSVERSRSYNEQFF
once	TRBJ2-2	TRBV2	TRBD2	TGTGCCAGCAGTGCTAGCGGGGGGAACACCGGGGAGCTGTTTTTT	CASSASGGNTGELFF
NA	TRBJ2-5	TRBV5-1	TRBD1	TGCGCCAGCAGCTGGGCCGGGACAGGAGGGCAAGAGACCCAGTACTTC	CASSWAGTGGQETQYF
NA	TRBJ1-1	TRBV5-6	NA	TGTGCCAGCAGCCCGGGTATGGGGCAAATTTGGGCTTTCTTT	CASSPGMGQIWAFF
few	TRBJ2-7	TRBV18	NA	TGTGCCAGCTCACCAGGGCTGAACGACGAGCAGTACTTC	CASSPGLNDEQYF
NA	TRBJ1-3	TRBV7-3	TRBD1	TGTGCCAGCAGCTTAGCAGGGGGCCTTCGTGACACCATATATTTT	CASSLAGGLRDTIYF
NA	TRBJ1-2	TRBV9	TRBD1	TGTGCCAGCAGCGTAATGCAGGGGGCTTTGAGCTATGGCTACACCTTC	CASSVMQGALSYGYTF
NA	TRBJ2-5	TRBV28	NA	TGTGCCAGCAGTTTACCGGGTGAGACCCAGTACTTC	CASSLPGETQYF
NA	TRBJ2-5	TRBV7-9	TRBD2	TGTGCCAGCAGCAAAGGGACTAGCGGGGGTGGGGAGACCCAGTACTTC	CASSKGTSGGGETQYF
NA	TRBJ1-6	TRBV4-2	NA	TGTGCCAGCAGCCCAGGGGCCGGGGAAAGTTCACCCCTCCACTTT	CASSPGAGESSPLHF
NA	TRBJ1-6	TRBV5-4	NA	TGTGCCAGCAGCTTGGGGACTACTGATAATTCACCCCTCCACTTT	CASSLGTTDNSPLHF
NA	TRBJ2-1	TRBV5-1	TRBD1	TGCGCCAGCAGCATAAACCCGACAGGGAATGGGTACAATGAGCAGTTCTTC	CASSINPTGNGYNEQFF
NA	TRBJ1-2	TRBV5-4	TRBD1	TGTGCCAGCAGTCAAGACAGGGGCCATGGCTACACCTTC	CASSQDRGHGYTF
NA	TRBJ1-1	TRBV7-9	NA	TGTGCCAGCAGCGATGCCAGGGGAATGAGCACTGAAGCTTTCTTT	CASSDARGMSTEAFF
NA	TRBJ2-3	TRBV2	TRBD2	TGTGCCAGCAGTGTAGCGGGGGGGGTAGATACGCAGTATTTT	CASSVAGGVDTQYF
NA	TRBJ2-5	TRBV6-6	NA	TGTGCCAGCAGCACACCAACGGAGACCCAGTACTTC	CASSTPTETQYF
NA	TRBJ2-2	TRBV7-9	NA	TGTGCCAGCAGCGGGGGCGGGCAGGCGAACACCGGGGAGCTGTTTTTT	CASSGGGQANTGELFF